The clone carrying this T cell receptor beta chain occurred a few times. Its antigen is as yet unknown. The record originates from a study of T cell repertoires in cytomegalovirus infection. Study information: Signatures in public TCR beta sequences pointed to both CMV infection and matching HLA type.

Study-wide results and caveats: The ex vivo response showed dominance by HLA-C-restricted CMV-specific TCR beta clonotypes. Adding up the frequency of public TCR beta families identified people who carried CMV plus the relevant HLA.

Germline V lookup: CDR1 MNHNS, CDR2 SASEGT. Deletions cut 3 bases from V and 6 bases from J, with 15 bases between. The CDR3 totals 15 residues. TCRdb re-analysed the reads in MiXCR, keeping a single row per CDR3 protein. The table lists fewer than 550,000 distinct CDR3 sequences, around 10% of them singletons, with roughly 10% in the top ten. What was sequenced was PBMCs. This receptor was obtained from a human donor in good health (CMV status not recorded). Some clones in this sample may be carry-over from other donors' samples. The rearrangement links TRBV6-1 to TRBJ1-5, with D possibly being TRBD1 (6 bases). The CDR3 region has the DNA TGTGCCAGCAGTGACGGGGGAGGGGGAAGTCAGCCCCAGCATTTT. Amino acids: CASSDGGGGSQPQHF.